This TCR beta chain was sequenced in a study of blood T cell repertoires in COVID-19. Profiling relied on immunoSEQ multiplex PCR, and the TCRdb table lists in-frame clones only, not all of them. The sample lists about 130,000 clones, about 88% seen once, with approximately 1.1% in the top ten. The clonotype was recovered from a woman aged 80 or older with acute or convalescent COVID-19. The source material was peripheral blood.

The CDR3 loop reads CSASSGAPMNTEAFF. As DNA, the CDR3 is TGCAGTGCTAGTTCAGGGGCGCCGATGAACACTGAAGCTTTCTTT. The rearrangement links TRBV20-1 to TRBJ1-1; D might be TRBD1 (6 bases). CDR1 is DFQATT and CDR2 is SNEGSKA in the germline V gene (reference sequence). This CDR3 is built from 15 residues. The V end lost 3 bases, the J end lost 0 bases, and 14 bases lay between the germline ends.